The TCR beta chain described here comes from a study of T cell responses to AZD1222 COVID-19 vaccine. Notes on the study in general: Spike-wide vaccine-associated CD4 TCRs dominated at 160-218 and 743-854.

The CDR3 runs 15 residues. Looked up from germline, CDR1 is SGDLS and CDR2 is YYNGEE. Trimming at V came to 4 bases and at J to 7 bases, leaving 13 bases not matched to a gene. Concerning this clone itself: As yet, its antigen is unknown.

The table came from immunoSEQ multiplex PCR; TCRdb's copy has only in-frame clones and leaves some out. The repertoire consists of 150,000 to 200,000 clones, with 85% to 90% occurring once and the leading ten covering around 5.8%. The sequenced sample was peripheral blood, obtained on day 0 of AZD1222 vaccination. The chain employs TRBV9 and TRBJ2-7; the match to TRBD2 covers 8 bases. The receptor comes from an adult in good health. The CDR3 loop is CASSTGLVPPLEQYF. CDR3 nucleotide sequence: TGTGCCAGCAGCACGGGACTAGTTCCCCCCCTGGAGCAGTACTTC. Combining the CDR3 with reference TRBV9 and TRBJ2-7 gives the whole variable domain DSGVTQTPKHLITATGQRVTLRCSPRSGDLSVYWYQQSLDQGLQFLIQYYNGEERAKGNILERFSAQQFPDLHSELNLSSLELGDSALYFCASSTGLVPPLEQYFGPGTRLTVT.